These 16 T cell receptor beta chains originate from one sample sequenced in a study of blood T cell repertoires in COVID-19 (dated by TCRdb to 2019 to 2021). Libraries were built with the immunoSEQ multiplex PCR assay. TCRdb took over this immuneACCESS table, retaining in-frame rearrangements with V and J assigned. Such tables are incomplete; in checked studies, under half of the missing clones stem from an unresolved V gene, and the remainder is unexplained. Across this sample there are more than 250,000 clones, with around 83% seen only once. Around 1.2% of the sample is in the top ten clones. What was sequenced was peripheral blood. These receptors all come from a woman in her forties or fifties with acute or convalescent COVID-19.

The chain is built from TRBV6-5 and TRBJ2-1, with TRBD2 identical over 8 bases. V lost 6 bases, J lost 1 base, and 5 bases stayed unmatched. CDR3 size: 15 residues. Germline V gene lookup returns CDR1 MNHEY and CDR2 SVGAGI. This chain's CDR3 is CASRPAGASYNEQFF. CDR3 bases: TGTGCCAGCAGGCCAGCGGGGGCGTCCTACAATGAGCAGTTCTTC.

The chain recombines TRBV5-1 with TRBJ1-2; no clear D gene. Per germline, CDR1 SGHRS and CDR2 YFSETQ. Trimming removed 0 bases at V and 6 bases at J, with 9 bases between. The length of the CDR3 is 13 residues. The CDR3 DNA sequence: TGCGCCAGCAGCTTGGCCGGGTCTGATGGCTACACCTTC. Translating gives CASSLAGSDGYTF.

The V and J genes are TRBV6-5 and TRBJ1-2; D may be TRBD1 (6 bases). The CDR3 is 14 residues long. Looked up from germline, CDR1 is MNHEY and CDR2 is SVGAGI. The ends were cut back, 0 bases at V and 2 bases at J, with 7 bases in the middle. The CDR3 DNA follows: TGTGCCAGCAGTTACTCTACAGGGAACTATGGCTACACCTTC. Translation: CASSYSTGNYGYTF.

The V and J genes are TRBV4-2 and TRBJ1-1; a weak D match, TRBD1 (6 bases). V was pared by 0 bases and J by 1 base, with 15 bases between. Germline CDR1 is LGHNA and CDR2 is YNFKEQ. The CDR3 is made up of 17 amino acids. The CDR3 spells CASSQDLGGLGNTEAFF. In nucleotides, the CDR3 is TGTGCCAGCAGCCAAGATTTAGGGGGTTTAGGGAACACTGAAGCTTTCTTT.

This clone has a single count. This chain links TRBV19 with TRBJ1-4; 7 bases map to TRBD1. The CDR3 extends over 15 amino acids. V lost 7 bases to trimming and J lost 8 bases; unmatched junction nucleotides: 13. Germline values: CDR1 LNHDA, CDR2 SQIVND (reference sequence). CDR3 sequence: CASKETGTKGEKLFF. The CDR3 DNA follows: TGTGCCAGTAAAGAGACAGGGACGAAGGGAGAAAAACTGTTTTTT.

The CDR3 region is CASSQDPRGHGYTF. DNA for the CDR3: TGTGCCAGCAGCCAAGACCCAAGGGGTCATGGCTACACCTTC. The chain uses TRBV3-1 (or the pseudogene TRBV3-2) and TRBJ1-2; possibly TRBD1 for D (5 bases). Between the trimmed V and J ends, which lost 0 bases and 6 bases, there was a span of 11 bases. In germline, CDR1 is LGHDT, CDR2 YNNKEL (reference sequence). CDR3 size: 14 residues.

In its sample, this clone was seen a few times. The V gene is TRBV14, the J gene TRBJ2-2, with 10 positions matching TRBD1. Trimming cost V 5 bases and J 4 bases; bases outside gene matches: 7. The germline V gene has CDR1 SGHDN and CDR2 FVKESK. The CDR3 is 16 amino acids. The CDR3 region has the DNA TGTGCCAGCAGCGTGGACAGGGGGTACTTCACCGGGGAGCTGTTTTTT. Protein sequence: CASSVDRGYFTGELFF.

The V and J genes are TRBV29-1 and TRBJ1-1; 7 bases agree with TRBD1. The CDR3 consists of 13 residues. CDR1 is SQVTM, CDR2 ANQGSEA, per germline. V gave up 8 bases and J gave up 3 bases; unmatched junction bases: 9. Written as DNA, the CDR3 is TGCAGCTCCGGAGGGGGCGCCGACACTGAAGCTTTCTTT. This translates into CSSGGGADTEAFF. The full variable domain, with the rest looked up from reference TRBV29-1 and TRBJ1-1, is SAVISQKPSRDICQRGTSLTIQCQVDSQVTMMFWYRQQPGQSLTLIATANQGSEATYESGFVIDKFPISRPNLTFSTLTVSNMSPEDSSIYLCSSGGGADTEAFFGQGTRLTVV.

The V and J genes are TRBV6-1 and TRBJ2-7; D gene ambiguous. V gave up 3 bases and J gave up 2 bases, with 5 bases separating them. There are 12 residues in the CDR3. The germline V gene has CDR1 MNHNS and CDR2 SASEGT. DNA for the CDR3: TGTGCCAGCAGTGACCGTACCTACGAGCAGTACGTC. This encodes CASSDRTYEQYV.

This chain joins TRBV6-5 and TRBJ2-3; D perhaps matches TRBD2 (5 bases). The CDR3 runs 15 residues. Germline CDR1 reads MNHEY; CDR2 reads SVGAGI. Trimming removed 5 bases from V and 1 base from J, with 13 bases in between. The CDR3 DNA reads as TGTGCCAGCAGTCTCCGGGAAAGGGGCACAGATACGCAGTATTTT. Its protein product is CASSLRERGTDTQYF.

This CDR3 is CASTGQANTEAFF. The CDR3, as DNA: TGTGCCAGCACCGGACAGGCGAACACTGAAGCTTTCTTT. This chain uses TRBV27 with TRBJ1-1; 7 bases line up with TRBD1. Germline-derived CDR1 and CDR2 are MNHEY and SMNVEV (reference sequence). This CDR3 has 13 amino acids. Trimming at V came to 7 bases and at J to 1 base, leaving 3 bases not matched to a gene.

This clone was counted only a few times. This chain links TRBV1 with TRBJ1-6; no DNA check was done on the table's D call, TRBD1. TRBV1 is listed as a pseudogene. The CDR3 is 19 amino acids. The CDR3 sequence: CTSSHRIHGTGMDNSPLHF. CDR3 bases: TGCACCAGCAGCCACCGAATACACGGGACAGGGATGGATAATTCACCCCTCCACTTT.

V is TRBV28 and J is TRBJ1-1; 9 bases agree with TRBD1. The length of the CDR3 is 15 residues. Germline CDR1 is MDHEN and CDR2 is SYDVKM. The junction had 10 bases not matched to a gene; V was cut back by 6 bases and J by 5 bases. CDR3 bases: TGTGCCAGCAGCCCTCAGACAGGGGGGATTACTGAAGCTTTCTTT. Its translation: CASSPQTGGITEAFF.

The V call is TRBV5-8, the J call TRBJ2-5; tentatively, D is TRBD1 (6 bases). The CDR3 is 15 amino acids. The V and J ends lost 0 bases and 4 bases respectively, with 13 bases between them. The V gene's germline CDR1 is SGHTS and CDR2 YDEGEE. The CDR3 region has the DNA TGTGCCAGCAGCTTGGAGGCCCTGGGGGCAGAGACCCAGTACTTC. Amino acids: CASSLEALGAETQYF.

The CDR3 reads CASSSMRTSDQPQHF. CDR3 bases: TGTGCCAGCAGCAGCATGCGGACTTCGGATCAGCCCCAGCATTTT. This chain connects TRBV3-1 (or the pseudogene TRBV3-2) to TRBJ1-5, with no clear D. Per germline, CDR1 LGHDT and CDR2 YNNKEL (reference sequence). The length of the CDR3 is 15 residues. V was pared by 5 bases and J by 5 bases, with 16 bases between.

The chain links TRBV6-1 to TRBJ1-4; D perhaps matches TRBD1 (6 bases). Germline-derived CDR1 and CDR2 are MNHNS and SASEGT. This CDR3 comprises 16 residues. V was clipped by 4 bases and J by 3 bases, with 15 bases between them. CDR3 coding DNA: TGTGCCAGCAGTGTCTTTGGGGGCGGGTCTAATGAAAAACTGTTTTTT. Its protein is CASSVFGGGSNEKLFF.